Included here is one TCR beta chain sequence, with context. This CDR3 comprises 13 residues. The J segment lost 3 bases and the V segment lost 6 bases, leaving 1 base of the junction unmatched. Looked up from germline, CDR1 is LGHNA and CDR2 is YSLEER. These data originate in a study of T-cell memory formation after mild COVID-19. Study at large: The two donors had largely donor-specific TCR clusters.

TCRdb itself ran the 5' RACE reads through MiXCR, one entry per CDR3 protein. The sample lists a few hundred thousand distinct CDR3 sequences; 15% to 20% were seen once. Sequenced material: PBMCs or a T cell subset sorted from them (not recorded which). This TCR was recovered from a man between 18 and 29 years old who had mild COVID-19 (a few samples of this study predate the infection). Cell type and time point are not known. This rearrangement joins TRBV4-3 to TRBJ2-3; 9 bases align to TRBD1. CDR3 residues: CASRQGATDTQYF. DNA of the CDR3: TGCGCCAGCAGACAGGGGGCAACAGATACGCAGTATTTT.